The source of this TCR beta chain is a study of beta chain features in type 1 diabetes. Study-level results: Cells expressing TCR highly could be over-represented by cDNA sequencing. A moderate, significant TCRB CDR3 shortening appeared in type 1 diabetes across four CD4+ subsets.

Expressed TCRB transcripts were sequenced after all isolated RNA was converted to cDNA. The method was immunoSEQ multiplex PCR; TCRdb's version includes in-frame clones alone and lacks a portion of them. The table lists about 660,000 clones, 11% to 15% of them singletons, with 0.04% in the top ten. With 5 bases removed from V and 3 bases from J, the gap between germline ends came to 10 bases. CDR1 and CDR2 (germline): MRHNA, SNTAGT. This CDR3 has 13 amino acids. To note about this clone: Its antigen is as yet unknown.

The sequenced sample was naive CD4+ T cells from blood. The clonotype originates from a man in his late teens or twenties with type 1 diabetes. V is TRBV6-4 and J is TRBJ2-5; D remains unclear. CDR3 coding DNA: TGTGCCAGCAGTCAGGACGGTGAAGAGACCCAGTACTTC. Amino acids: CASSQDGEETQYF.